The next 4 T cell receptor beta chains were all read from a single sample in a study of STAT5B mutations in CD4+ large granular lymphocyte leukemia. Method: immunoSEQ multiplex PCR; TCRdb's copy keeps in-frame clones and lacks some. The sample carries almost 30,000 clones, under 85% recorded once. The sample taken for sequencing was CD4+ T cells from blood buffy coats. The receptors were sampled from a human donor in good health.

J is TRBJ2-7 and V is TRBV6-6; 8 positions agree with TRBD1. There are 13 residues in the CDR3. The junction had 9 bases not matched to a gene; V was cut back by 11 bases and J by 3 bases. The germline gives CDR1 MNHNY, CDR2 SVGAGI (reference sequence). CDR3 amino acids: CAGGQGKVYEQYF. The CDR3 DNA reads TGTGCCGGCGGACAGGGTAAAGTCTACGAGCAGTACTTC.

This chain uses TRBV5-1 with TRBJ1-6, with 8 bases that match TRBD1. The CDR3 is made up of 16 amino acids. V gave up 4 bases and J gave up 7 bases; unmatched junction bases: 10. Germline V gene lookup returns CDR1 SGHRS and CDR2 YFSETQ. CDR3 in DNA: TGCGCCAGCAGCCTATCGCCGGGACAGGCGAATTCACCCCTCCACTTT. Translated, it gives CASSLSPGQANSPLHF.

The gene calls are TRBV7-2 and TRBJ1-6, with D unresolved. Trimming stripped 2 bases from V and 8 bases from J, with 10 bases between. Germline V CDR1 and CDR2: SGHTA, FQGNSA. This CDR3 spans 14 amino acids. Written as DNA, the CDR3 is TGTGCCAGCAGCTTAAGCTCCCAACATTCACCCCTCCACTTT. Its protein is CASSLSSQHSPLHF.

V is TRBV9 and J is TRBJ2-2, with D uncertain. The V end lost 3 bases, the J end lost 1 base, and 4 bases lay between the germline ends. The CDR3 runs 13 residues. Germline V lookup: CDR1 SGDLS, CDR2 YYNGEE. The CDR3 sequence is CASSALNTGELFF. CDR3 in DNA: TGTGCCAGCAGCGCCCTGAACACCGGGGAGCTGTTTTTT.